One and the same sample provided the 16 T cell receptor beta chains below, sequenced in a study of spatial heterogeneity in lung cancer. These receptors lack a known antigen. As for time point: sample taken at primary tumor resection. Whole-study results and caveats: Intratumoral expanded alpha and beta TCR counts were found to track tumor mutation counts.

Each CDR3 protein is one row after TCRdb ran MiXCR on the 5' RACE reads. The sample comprises roughly 17,000 distinct CDR3 sequences, around 7.1% of which are singletons, and less than 20% rests with the top ten. Material: lung tumor tissue, obtained at surgery. These receptors originate from a female donor with early-stage non-small cell lung cancer.

This clonotype was detected only a few times. A library made for alpha chains picked up this beta chain off target, so its size means little. The chain recombines TRBV2 with TRBJ2-3; 8 positions agree with TRBD2. The germline gives CDR1 SNHLY, CDR2 FYNNEI. Trimming took 2 bases from V and 4 from J; bases not matched to a gene: 5. The length of the CDR3 is 15 residues. CDR3 DNA sequence: TGTGCCAGCAGTGAAAGCGCGGGGGGCGCAGATACGCAGTATTTT. Protein product: CASSESAGGADTQYF.

Notes on this clonotype: A read error may be the cause here, since a much bigger clone is one base away. This beta chain appears as a stray read in a library generated for alpha chains; its size is not informative. V is TRBV7-2 and J is TRBJ2-5, with 7 bases that match TRBD2. The CDR3 has 12 residues. The germline gives CDR1 SGHTA, CDR2 FQGNSA. The DNA for the CDR3 is TGTGCCAGCAGCTACCCAACCGGGACTAACAACTTC. Its protein product is CASSYPTGTNNF. Using reference TRBV7-2 and TRBJ2-5 for the parts outside the CDR3, the full variable domain is GAGVSQSPSNKVTEKGKDVELRCDPISGHTALYWYRQSLGQGLEFLIYFQGNSAPDKSGLPSDRFSAERTGGSVSTLTIQRTQQEDSAVYLCASSYPTGTNNFGPGTRLLVL.

This clonotype was counted many times. As an off-target read in a library built for alpha chains, this beta chain has a frequency of little significance. The chain couples TRBV27 to TRBJ1-1; D remains ambiguous. The CDR3 is 11 amino acids. V lost 6 bases and J lost 1, with 3 bases in between. Per the germline V gene, CDR1 is MNHEY and CDR2 is SMNVEV (reference sequence). CDR3 region: CASRANTEAFF. CDR3 DNA sequence: TGTGCCAGCAGAGCGAACACTGAAGCTTTCTTT.

This clonotype came up many times. Because this beta chain is a stray read in a library intended to capture alpha chains, its abundance should not be given much weight. The chain recombines TRBV28 with TRBJ2-3, with 8 bases that match TRBD1. V gave up 4 bases and J gave up 2 bases; unmatched junction bases: 2. This CDR3 comprises 14 residues. Looked up from germline, CDR1 is MDHEN and CDR2 is SYDVKM. CDR3 in DNA: TGTGCCAGCAGTTCGGGACAGGCCACAGATACGCAGTATTTT. Its translation is CASSSGQATDTQYF.

On this clonotype itself: The size of this beta chain means little, since it is a stray read in a library made for alpha chains. This chain connects TRBV29-1 to TRBJ2-1, with 7 nucleotides matching TRBD2. Germline trimming cut 3 bases from V and 2 bases from J; bases unmatched to any gene: 4. Germline CDR1 and CDR2: SQVTM and ANQGSEA. There are 14 residues in the CDR3. CDR3 loop: CSVELGGTYNEQFF. CDR3 nucleotide sequence: TGCAGCGTTGAGCTGGGGGGGACCTACAATGAGCAGTTCTTC.

This clonotype was recorded at least ten times. This beta chain turned up in a library designed for alpha chains; as an off-target read, its abundance says little. The chain uses TRBV4-2 and TRBJ2-7; D not resolved. Per the germline V gene, CDR1 is LGHNA and CDR2 is YNFKEQ. The CDR3 length is 17 residues. Trimming took 1 base from V and 3 from J, leaving 19 bases between them. The DNA for the CDR3 is TGTGCCAGCAGCCAAGGGATCGGGCTAGGGATGTACTACGAGCAGTACTTC. Its protein product is CASSQGIGLGMYYEQYF.

This clonotype counts as medium-sized. This beta chain slipped into a library made for alpha chains as a stray read, so its size is not meaningful. This chain connects TRBV12-3 or TRBV12-4 to TRBJ2-1; 8 bases align to TRBD1. This CDR3 spans 15 amino acids. J was trimmed by 8 bases and V by 7 bases; bases with no gene match: 13. The CDR3 protein is CASTRRQGNLYEQFF. The CDR3 region has the DNA TGTGCCAGCACTCGGAGACAGGGGAATTTATATGAGCAGTTCTTC.

This clonotype was observed a few times. This beta chain lies outside the target of a library built for alpha chains; its clone size means little. The chain has TRBV6-2 or TRBV6-3 and TRBJ2-6; D might be TRBD1 (6 bases). CDR1 is MNHEY and CDR2 is SVGEGT in the germline V gene. Trimming cost V 8 bases and J 0 bases, with 11 bases left between them. CDR3 length: 15 amino acids. The CDR3 is CASYLRGSGANVLTF. The DNA of the CDR3 is TGTGCCAGCTACCTCAGGGGCTCTGGGGCCAACGTCCTGACTTTC.

Comments on this clonotype: Since it is a stray read in a library aimed at alpha chains, this beta chain has a size that is not meaningful. The chain combines TRBV5-1 with TRBJ2-7; 8 bases are shared with TRBD2. CDR3 length equals 15 residues. In germline, CDR1 is SGHRS, CDR2 YFSETQ. The V segment lost 4 bases and the J segment 4 bases; nucleotides outside the gene matches: 10. The CDR3 is CASSAASGRTYEQYF. As DNA, the CDR3 is TGCGCCAGCAGCGCGGCTAGCGGGCGGACTTACGAGCAGTACTTC.

This clonotype was detected ten times or more. The library was prepared for alpha chains; this beta chain is a stray read, so its frequency means little. The rearrangement uses TRBV12-3 or TRBV12-4 and TRBJ2-5; 7 positions match TRBD1. The CDR3 consists of 15 residues. The ends lost 3 bases at V and 5 bases at J; junction bases unmatched: 9. The CDR3 DNA sequence: TGTGCCAGCAGTTTTGGGACAGCTTCGCGGGAGACCCAGTACTTC. This encodes CASSFGTASRETQYF.

This clonotype was counted many times. Since it is a stray read in a library aimed at alpha chains, this beta chain has a size that is not meaningful. V usage is TRBV5-1 and J usage is TRBJ2-6; D is ambiguous. Germline lookup yields CDR1 SGHRS and CDR2 YFSETQ. V was clipped by 7 bases and J by 0 bases, with 11 bases between them. The CDR3 has 15 residues. The CDR3 reads CASGTWGSGANVLTF. Written as DNA, the CDR3 is TGCGCCAGCGGAACATGGGGCTCTGGGGCCAACGTCCTGACTTTC.

This clonotype is medium-sized in the sample. Little can be read into the size of this beta chain, an off-target read in a library designed for alpha chains. The V gene is TRBV12-3 or TRBV12-4, the J gene TRBJ2-7; D might be TRBD1 (5 bases). V gave up 3 bases and J gave up 3 bases, with 6 bases separating them. The CDR3 has 12 amino acids. The CDR3 reads CASSLGRYEQYF. As DNA, the CDR3 is TGTGCCAGCAGTTTGGGGCGCTACGAGCAGTACTTC.

This clonotype was recorded many times. Since the library was made to target alpha chains, this beta chain is a stray read and its abundance is not meaningful. V and J are TRBV7-7 and TRBJ2-1; 12 bases align to TRBD2. The germline V gene encodes CDR1 SSHAT and CDR2 FNYEAQ (reference sequence). CDR3 length equals 17 residues. V was clipped by 5 bases and J by 9 bases; unmatched bases: 14. For the CDR3, the DNA is TGTGCCAGCAGCCTCATCTCGACTAGCGGGGGATCCTCTGAGCAGTTCTTC. Amino acids: CASSLISTSGGSSEQFF. Filled out from reference TRBV7-7 and TRBJ2-1, the complete variable domain reads GAGVSQSPRYKVTKRGQDVTLRCDPISSHATLYWYQQALGQGPEFLTYFNYEAQPDKSGLPSDRFSAERPEGSISTLTIQRTEQRDSAMYRCASSLISTSGGSSEQFFGPGTRLTVL.

This clonotype was detected ten times or more. A library prepared for alpha chains yielded this beta chain as an off-target read; its size is of little meaning. CDR3 protein: CASSPRTGDNYGYTF. DNA for the CDR3: TGTGCCAGCAGTCCACGGACAGGGGATAACTATGGCTACACCTTC. The chain joins TRBV12-3 or TRBV12-4 to TRBJ1-2; the match to TRBD1 covers 9 bases. Unmatched junction bases numbered 5, after V lost 5 bases and J lost 1 base. The CDR3 totals 15 residues.

This clonotype is termed medium-sized. With the library built for alpha chains, this beta chain is off target and its frequency is not meaningful. This rearrangement joins TRBV9 to TRBJ1-3; D not certain. Germline loops: CDR1 SGDLS, CDR2 YYNGEE. V was shortened by 0 bases and J by 7 bases, with 8 bases between the two germline ends. The CDR3 runs to 13 residues. This CDR3 is CASSVASGNTIYF. The CDR3 DNA is TGTGCCAGCAGCGTAGCATCAGGCAACACCATATATTTT.

In its sample, this clonotype is medium-sized. Within a library made for alpha chains, this beta chain is off target, and its count is uninformative. The rearrangement links TRBV10-3 to TRBJ1-2, with D possibly matching TRBD1 (6 bases). Deletions cut 4 bases from V and 2 bases from J, with 14 bases between. The CDR3 has 15 amino acids. CDR1 and CDR2 (germline): ENHRY, SYGVKD. The CDR3 sequence: CAISGTDRSNYGYTF. DNA for the CDR3: TGTGCCATCAGTGGGACAGATCGTAGCAACTATGGCTACACCTTC.